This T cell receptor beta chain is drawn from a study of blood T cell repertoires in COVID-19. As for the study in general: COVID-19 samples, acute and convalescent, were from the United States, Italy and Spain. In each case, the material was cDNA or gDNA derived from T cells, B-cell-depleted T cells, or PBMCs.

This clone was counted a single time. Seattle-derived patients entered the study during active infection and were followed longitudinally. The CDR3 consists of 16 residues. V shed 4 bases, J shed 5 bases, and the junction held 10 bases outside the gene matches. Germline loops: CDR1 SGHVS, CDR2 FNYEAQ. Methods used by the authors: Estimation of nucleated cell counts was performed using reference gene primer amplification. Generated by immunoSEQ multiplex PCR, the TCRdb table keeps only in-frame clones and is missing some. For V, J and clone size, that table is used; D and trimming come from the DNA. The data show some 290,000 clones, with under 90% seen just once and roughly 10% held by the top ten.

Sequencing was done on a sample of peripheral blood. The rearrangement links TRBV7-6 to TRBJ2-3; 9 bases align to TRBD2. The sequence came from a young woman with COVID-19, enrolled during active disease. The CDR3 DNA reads TGTGCCAGCAGCTCCATGGGGACTAGCTTGGGAGATACGCAGTATTTT. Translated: CASSSMGTSLGDTQYF. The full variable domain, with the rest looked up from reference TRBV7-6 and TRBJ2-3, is GAGVSQSPRYKVTKRGQDVALRCDPISGHVSLYWYRQALGQGPEFLTYFNYEAQQDKSGLPNDRFSAERPEGSISTLTIQRTEQRDSAMYRCASSSMGTSLGDTQYFGPGTRLTVL.